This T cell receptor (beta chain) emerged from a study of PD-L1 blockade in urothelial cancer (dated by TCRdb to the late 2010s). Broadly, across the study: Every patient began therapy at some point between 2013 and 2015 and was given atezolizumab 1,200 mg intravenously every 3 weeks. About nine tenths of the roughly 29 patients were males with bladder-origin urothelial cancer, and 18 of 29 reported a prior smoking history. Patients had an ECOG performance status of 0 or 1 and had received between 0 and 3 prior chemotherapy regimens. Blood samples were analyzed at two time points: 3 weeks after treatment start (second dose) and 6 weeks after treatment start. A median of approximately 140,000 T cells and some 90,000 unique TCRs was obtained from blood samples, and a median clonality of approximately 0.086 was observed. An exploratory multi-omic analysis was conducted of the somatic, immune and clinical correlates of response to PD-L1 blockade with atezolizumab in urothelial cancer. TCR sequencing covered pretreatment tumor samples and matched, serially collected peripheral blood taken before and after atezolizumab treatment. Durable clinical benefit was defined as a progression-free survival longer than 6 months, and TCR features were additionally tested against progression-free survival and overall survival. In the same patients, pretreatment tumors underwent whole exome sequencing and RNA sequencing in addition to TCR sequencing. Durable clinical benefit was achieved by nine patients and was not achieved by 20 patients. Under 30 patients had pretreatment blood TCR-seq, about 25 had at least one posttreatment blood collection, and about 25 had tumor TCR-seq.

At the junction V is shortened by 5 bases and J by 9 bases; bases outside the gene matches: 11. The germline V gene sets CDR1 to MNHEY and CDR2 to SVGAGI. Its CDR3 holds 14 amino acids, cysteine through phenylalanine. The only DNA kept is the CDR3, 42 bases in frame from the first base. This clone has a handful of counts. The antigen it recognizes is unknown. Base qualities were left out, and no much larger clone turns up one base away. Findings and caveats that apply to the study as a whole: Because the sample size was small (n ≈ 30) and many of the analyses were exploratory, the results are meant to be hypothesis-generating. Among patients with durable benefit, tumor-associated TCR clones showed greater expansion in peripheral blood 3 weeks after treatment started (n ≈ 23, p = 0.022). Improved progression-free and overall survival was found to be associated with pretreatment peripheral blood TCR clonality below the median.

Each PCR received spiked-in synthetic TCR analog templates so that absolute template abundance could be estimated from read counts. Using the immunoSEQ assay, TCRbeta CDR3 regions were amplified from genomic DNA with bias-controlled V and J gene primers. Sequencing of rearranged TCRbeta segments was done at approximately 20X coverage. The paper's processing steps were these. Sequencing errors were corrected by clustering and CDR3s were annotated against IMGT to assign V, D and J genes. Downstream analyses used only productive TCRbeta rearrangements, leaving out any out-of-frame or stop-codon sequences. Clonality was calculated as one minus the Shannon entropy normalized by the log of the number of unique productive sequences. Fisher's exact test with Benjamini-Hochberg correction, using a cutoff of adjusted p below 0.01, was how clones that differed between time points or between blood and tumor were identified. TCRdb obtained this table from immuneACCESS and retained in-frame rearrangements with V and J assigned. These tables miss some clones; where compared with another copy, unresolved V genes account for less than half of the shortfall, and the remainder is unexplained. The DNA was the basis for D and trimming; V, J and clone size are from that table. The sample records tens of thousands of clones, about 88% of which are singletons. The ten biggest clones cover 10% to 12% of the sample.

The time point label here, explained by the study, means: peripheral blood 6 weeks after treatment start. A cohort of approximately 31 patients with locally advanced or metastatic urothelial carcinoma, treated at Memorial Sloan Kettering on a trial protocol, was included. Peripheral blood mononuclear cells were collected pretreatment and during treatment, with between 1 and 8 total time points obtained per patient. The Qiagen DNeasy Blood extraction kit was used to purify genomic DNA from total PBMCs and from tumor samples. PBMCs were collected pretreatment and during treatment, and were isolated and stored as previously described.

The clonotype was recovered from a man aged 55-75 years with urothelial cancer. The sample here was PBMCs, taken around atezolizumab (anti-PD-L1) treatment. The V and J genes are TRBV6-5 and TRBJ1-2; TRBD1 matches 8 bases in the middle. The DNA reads TGTGCCAGCAGTAGGGTGGACAGGGTGAATCGCTACACCTTC. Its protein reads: CASSRVDRVNRYTF.